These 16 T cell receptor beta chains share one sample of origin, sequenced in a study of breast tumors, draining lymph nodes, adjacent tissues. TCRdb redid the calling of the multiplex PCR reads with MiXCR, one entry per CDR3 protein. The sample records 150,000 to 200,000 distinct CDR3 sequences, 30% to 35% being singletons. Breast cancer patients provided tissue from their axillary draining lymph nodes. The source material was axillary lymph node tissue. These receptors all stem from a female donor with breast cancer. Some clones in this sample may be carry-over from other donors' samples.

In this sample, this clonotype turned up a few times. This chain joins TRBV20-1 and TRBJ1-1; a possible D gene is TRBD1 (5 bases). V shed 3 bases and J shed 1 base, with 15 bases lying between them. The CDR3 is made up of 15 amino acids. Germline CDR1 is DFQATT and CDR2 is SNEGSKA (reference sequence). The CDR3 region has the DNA TGCAGTGCTAGTCCCCGGAGGGGCGGGAACACTGAAGCTTTCTTT. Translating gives CSASPRRGGNTEAFF.

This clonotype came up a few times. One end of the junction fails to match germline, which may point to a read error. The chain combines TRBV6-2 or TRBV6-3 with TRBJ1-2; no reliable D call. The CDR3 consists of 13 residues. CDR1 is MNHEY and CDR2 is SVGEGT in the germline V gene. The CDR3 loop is CASSHSAGHGYTF. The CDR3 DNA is TGTGCCAGCAGTCACTCCGCGGGCCACGGCTACACCTTC.

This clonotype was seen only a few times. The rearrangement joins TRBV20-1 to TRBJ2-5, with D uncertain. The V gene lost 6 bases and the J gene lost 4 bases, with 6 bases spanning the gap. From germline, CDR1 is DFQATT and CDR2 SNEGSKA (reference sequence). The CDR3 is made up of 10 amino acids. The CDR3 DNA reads TGCAGTGCCCTCAGAGAGACCCAGTACTTC. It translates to CSALRETQYF.

The CDR3 bases are TGCGCCAGCAGCTACAGCGGGGGGGCGAATGAGCAGTTCTTC. Translated: CASSYSGGANEQFF. This chain links TRBV5-1 with TRBJ2-1; 10 bases line up with TRBD2. Germline V gives CDR1 SGHRS, CDR2 YFSETQ. The CDR3 sequence is 14 residues long. The V segment lost 3 bases and the J segment 7 bases; nucleotides outside the gene matches: 4.

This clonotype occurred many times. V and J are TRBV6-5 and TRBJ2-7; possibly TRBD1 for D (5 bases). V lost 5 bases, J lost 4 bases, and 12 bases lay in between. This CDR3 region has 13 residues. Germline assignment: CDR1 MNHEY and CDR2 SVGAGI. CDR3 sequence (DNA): TGTGCCAGCAGTCACCTTCAGGGTTACGAGCAGTACTTC. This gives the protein CASSHLQGYEQYF.

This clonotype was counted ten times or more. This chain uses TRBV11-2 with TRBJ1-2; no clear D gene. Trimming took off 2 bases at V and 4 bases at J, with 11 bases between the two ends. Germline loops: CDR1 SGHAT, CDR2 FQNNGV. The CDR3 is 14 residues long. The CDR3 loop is CASSLSLELYGYTF. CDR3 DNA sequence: TGTGCCAGCAGCTTATCCCTCGAGCTCTATGGCTACACCTTC.

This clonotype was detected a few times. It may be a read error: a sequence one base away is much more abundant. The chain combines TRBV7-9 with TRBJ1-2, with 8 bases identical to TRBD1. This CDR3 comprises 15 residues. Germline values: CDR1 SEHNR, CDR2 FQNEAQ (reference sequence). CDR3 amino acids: CASSLLTGANYGYPF. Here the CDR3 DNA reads TGTGCCAGCAGCTTATTGACAGGGGCTAACTATGGCTACCCCTTC.

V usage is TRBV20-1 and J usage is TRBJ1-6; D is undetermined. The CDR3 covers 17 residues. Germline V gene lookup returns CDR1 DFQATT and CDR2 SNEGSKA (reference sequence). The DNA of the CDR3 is TGCAGCGCTGGAGACCCCGTTGAGAGCTCCTATAATTCACCCCTCCACTTT. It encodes CSAGDPVESSYNSPLHF.

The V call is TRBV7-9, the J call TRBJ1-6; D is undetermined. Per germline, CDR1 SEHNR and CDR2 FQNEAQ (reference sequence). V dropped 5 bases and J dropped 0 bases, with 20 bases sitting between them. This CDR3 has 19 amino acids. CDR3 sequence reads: CASSQVAGMKSSYNSPLHF. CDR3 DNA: TGTGCCAGCAGCCAAGTCGCGGGGATGAAAAGCTCCTATAATTCACCCCTCCACTTT. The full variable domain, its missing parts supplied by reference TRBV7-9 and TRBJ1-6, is DTGVSQNPRHKITKRGQNVTFRCDPISEHNRLYWYRQTLGQGPEFLTYFQNEAQLEKSRLLSDRFSAERPKGSFSTLEIQRTEQGDSAMYLCASSQVAGMKSSYNSPLHFGNGTRLTVT.

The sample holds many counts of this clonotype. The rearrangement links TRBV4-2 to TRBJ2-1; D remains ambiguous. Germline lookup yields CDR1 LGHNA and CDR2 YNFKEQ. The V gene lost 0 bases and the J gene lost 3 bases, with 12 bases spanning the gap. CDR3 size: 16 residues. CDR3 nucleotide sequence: TGTGCCAGCAGCCAAGATGGCGGCGGCATCTACAATGAGCAGTTCTTC. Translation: CASSQDGGGIYNEQFF.

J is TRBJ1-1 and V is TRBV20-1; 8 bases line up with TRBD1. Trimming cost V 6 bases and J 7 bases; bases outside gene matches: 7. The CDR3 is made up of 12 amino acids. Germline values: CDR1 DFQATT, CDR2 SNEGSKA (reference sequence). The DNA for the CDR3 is TGCAGTGCCTCGGGACAGGAGAGTGAAGCTTTCTTT. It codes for CSASGQESEAFF.

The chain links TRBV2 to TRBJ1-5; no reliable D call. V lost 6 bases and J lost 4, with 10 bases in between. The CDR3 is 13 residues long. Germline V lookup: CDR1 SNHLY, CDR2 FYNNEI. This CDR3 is CASRPSPNQPQHF. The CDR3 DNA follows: TGTGCCAGCAGGCCAAGCCCGAATCAGCCCCAGCATTTT.

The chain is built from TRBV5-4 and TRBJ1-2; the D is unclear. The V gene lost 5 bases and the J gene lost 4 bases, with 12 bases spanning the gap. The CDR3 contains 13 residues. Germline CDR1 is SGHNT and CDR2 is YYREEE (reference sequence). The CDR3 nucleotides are TGTGCCAGCAGTTACGACGCAAGCTATGGCTACACCTTC. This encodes CASSYDASYGYTF. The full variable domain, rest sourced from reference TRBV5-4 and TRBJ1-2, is ETGVTQSPTHLIKTRGQQVTLRCSSQSGHNTVSWYQQALGQGPQFIFQYYREEENGRGNFPPRFSGLQFPNYSSELNVNALELDDSALYLCASSYDASYGYTFGSGTRLTVV.

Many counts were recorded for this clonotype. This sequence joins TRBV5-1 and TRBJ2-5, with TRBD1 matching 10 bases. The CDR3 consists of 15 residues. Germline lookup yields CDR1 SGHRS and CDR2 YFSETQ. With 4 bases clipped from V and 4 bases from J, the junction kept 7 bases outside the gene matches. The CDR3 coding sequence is TGCGCCAGCAGCCCGGGACAGGGGTTTCGAGAGACCCAGTACTTC. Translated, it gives CASSPGQGFRETQYF.

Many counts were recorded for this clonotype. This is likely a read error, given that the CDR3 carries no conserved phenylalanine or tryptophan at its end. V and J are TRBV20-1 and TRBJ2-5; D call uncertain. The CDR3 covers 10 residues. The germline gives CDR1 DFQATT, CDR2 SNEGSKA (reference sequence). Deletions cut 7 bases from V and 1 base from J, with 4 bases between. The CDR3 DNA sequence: TGCAGTGTTTCCCAAGAGACCCAGTACTCC. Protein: CSVSQETQYS.

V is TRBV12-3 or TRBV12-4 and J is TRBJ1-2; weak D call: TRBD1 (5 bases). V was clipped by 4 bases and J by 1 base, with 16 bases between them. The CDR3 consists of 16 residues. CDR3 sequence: CASSSRGGGVNYGYTF. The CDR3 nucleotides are TGTGCCAGCAGTTCCCGTGGCGGGGGGGTTAACTATGGCTACACCTTC.